This T cell receptor (beta chain) was documented in a study of blood T cells in healthy people across ages. Study outcomes and limitations: Older individuals had lower TCR beta diversity per million T cells (the decline was roughly linear).

This CDR3 contains 18 residues. Sample-barcoded 5' priming and a J-beta primer mix drove a second PCR of 7 to 11 cycles. Each cDNA molecule, via a template-switch adaptor with 12 random nucleotides, was tagged. In TCRdb, the 5' RACE reads were re-called with MiXCR into one record per CDR3 protein. The sample lists around 1,000,000 distinct CDR3 sequences, around 25% occurring once. A remark on this clonotype: Its target is not known.

These data also formed part of another study, on T cells of mothers and their children. That paper notes: Mother-child pairs who were related displayed a slightly higher overlap than unrelated pairs, a difference that was non-significant.

V usage is TRBV21-1 and J usage is TRBJ2-5; TRBD1, the table's D call, was not compared with the DNA. TRBV21-1 is shown as a pseudogene. Sequencing used blood. The clonotype comes from a girl aged 2-10 years in good health. The CDR3 protein is CASSKLGDPAKGSETQYF. DNA of the CDR3: TGTGCCAGCAGCAAACTAGGGGATCCGGCGAAGGGGTCCGAGACCCAGTACTTC.